The 11 T cell receptor beta chains reported below all come from one sample, sequenced in a study of glioma-infiltrating T cells after dendritic cell vaccination. Profiling relied on immunoSEQ multiplex PCR, and the TCRdb table lists in-frame clones only, not all of them. Found here are roughly 100,000 clones, about 85% of them singletons; the top ten hold roughly 2.9%. The sequencing here drew on blood, taken before dendritic cell vaccination. These TCRs come from a human donor with glioblastoma.

The V call is TRBV11-3, the J call TRBJ2-7, with TRBD1 matching 9 bases. The CDR3 is 15 residues long. Unmatched junction bases numbered 5, after V lost 3 bases and J lost 2 bases. Germline V gene data show CDR1 as SGHNT and CDR2 as YENEEA. CDR3 region: CASSFPTGGPYEQYF. As DNA, the CDR3 is TGTGCCAGCAGCTTTCCCACAGGGGGCCCCTACGAGCAGTACTTC.

Remarks on this clone: The junction shows a germline mismatch at one end, possibly a read error. The chain links TRBV5-1 to TRBJ2-7; 9 nucleotides line up with TRBD1. The V gene's germline CDR1 is SGHRS and CDR2 YFSETQ. This CDR3 contains 15 residues. The CDR3 DNA reads as TGCGCCAGCAGTTTGGACAGGGGCCTCTCCTACGAGCAGTACTTC. This translates into CASSLDRGLSYEQYF. The full variable domain, in which reference TRBV5-1 and TRBJ2-7 provide the parts outside the CDR3, is KAGVTQTPRYLIKTRGQQVTLSCSPISGHRSVSWYQQTPGQGLQFLFEYFSETQRNKGNFPGRFSGRQFSNSRSEMNVSTLELGDSALYLCASSLDRGLSYEQYFGPGTRLTVT.

The chain couples TRBV5-1 to TRBJ1-1; maybe TRBD1 (5 bases). The germline V gene encodes CDR1 SGHRS and CDR2 YFSETQ. The CDR3 totals 15 residues. The V gene lost 5 bases and the J gene lost 0 bases, with 14 bases spanning the gap. The CDR3 loop reads CASRAIGGMNTEAFF. CDR3 sequence (DNA): TGCGCCAGCAGGGCCATCGGGGGTATGAACACTGAAGCTTTCTTT.

This chain connects TRBV7-8 to TRBJ2-7, with 10 bases matching TRBD1. The V segment lost 5 bases and the J segment 4 bases; nucleotides outside the gene matches: 5. The CDR3 has 14 amino acids. Germline V CDR1 and CDR2: SGHVS, FQNEAQ. This CDR3 is CASSPWDRGYEQYF. CDR3 bases: TGTGCCAGCAGCCCCTGGGACAGGGGTTACGAGCAGTACTTC.

This chain joins TRBV6-5 and TRBJ1-5, with D unclear. Looked up from germline, CDR1 is MNHEY and CDR2 is SVGAGI. The CDR3 is 14 amino acids. Trimming took 8 bases from V and 0 from J, leaving 11 bases between them. The CDR3 DNA follows: TGTGCCAGCGGTGGCAGATATAGCAATCAGCCCCAGCATTTT. Its protein product is CASGGRYSNQPQHF.

The chain recombines TRBV7-2 with TRBJ2-7; D perhaps matches TRBD2 (6 bases). The V gene's germline CDR1 is SGHTA and CDR2 FQGNSA. This CDR3 comprises 15 residues. V shed 1 base and J shed 2 bases, with 12 bases lying between them. CDR3 in amino acids: CASSLGGVLAYEQYF. CDR3 sequence (DNA): TGTGCCAGCAGCTTAGGCGGGGTGTTAGCCTACGAGCAGTACTTC.

The V call is TRBV7-2, the J call TRBJ2-5; tentatively, D is TRBD2 (5 bases). Germline CDR1 SGHTA, CDR2 FQGNSA. Trimming shortened V by 5 bases and J by 5 bases, and 15 bases separated the two germline ends. The CDR3 totals 14 residues. CDR3 sequence: CASSTLAGFETQYF. CDR3 in DNA: TGTGCCAGCAGCACCCTCGCGGGCTTTGAGACCCAGTACTTC.

This clone was found a few times. The chain couples TRBV7-9 to TRBJ1-3; the D gene is possibly TRBD1 (5 bases). The germline CDR1 and CDR2 sequences are SEHNR and FQNEAQ (reference sequence). The CDR3 runs to 19 residues. V was shortened by 5 bases and J by 2 bases, with 25 bases between the two germline ends. The CDR3 coding sequence is TGTGCCAGCAGCCAAAAAAACTACAAGTATCAGGGTGCTGGAAACACCATATATTTT. Amino acid sequence: CASSQKNYKYQGAGNTIYF.

This chain links TRBV4-2 with TRBJ2-1, with TRBD2 identical over 10 bases. V lost 1 base to trimming and J lost 6 bases; unmatched junction nucleotides: 3. This CDR3 contains 15 residues. CDR1 is LGHNA and CDR2 is YNFKEQ in the germline V gene. The CDR3 protein is CASSQVLAGTNEQFF. The CDR3 DNA reads TGTGCCAGCAGCCAAGTACTAGCGGGAACCAATGAGCAGTTCTTC.

CDR3 region: CASRGQGAGTGELFF. CDR3 DNA sequence: TGTGCCAGCAGGGGACAGGGGGCAGGGACCGGGGAGCTGTTTTTT. This chain links TRBV2 with TRBJ2-2; 12 bases line up with TRBD1. Germline V lookup: CDR1 SNHLY, CDR2 FYNNEI. This CDR3 is built from 15 residues. The V gene end was trimmed by 6 bases and the J gene end by 5 bases; junction bases not matched to a gene: 4.

The V and J genes are TRBV9 and TRBJ1-3; the D is unclear. Trimming pared 6 bases from V and 2 bases from J, leaving 6 bases between. The CDR3 length is 12 residues. Germline CDR1 SGDLS, CDR2 YYNGEE. CDR3 in amino acids: CASILPGNTIYF. CDR3 nucleotides: TGTGCCAGCATACTCCCTGGAAACACCATATATTTT.